The rows below give T cell receptor beta chains drawn from one sample of a study of CD8+ T cells in alopecia areata. Clones were read by immunoSEQ multiplex PCR, and TCRdb kept only the in-frame ones, dropping some. This sample carries about 200,000 clones, 50% to 65% of them seen once, and the ten largest clones take around 0.44%. Sample: CD4+ T cells sorted from blood, taken at week 0. These receptor sequences come from a human donor with alopecia areata. The CDR3 runs from the conserved cysteine through the conserved F or W. Each record gives: clone size, D gene, V gene, J gene, CDR3 protein, CDR3 DNA. A D gene is named only where the DNA matches it firmly. Size is omitted from some rows. Given values are once, few, many or a class for expanded clones.

clone size: -; D gene: -; V gene: TRBV6-1; J gene: TRBJ1-2; CDR3 protein: CASSGFSESGYGYTF; CDR3 DNA: TGTGCCAGCAGTGGGTTCAGCGAGAGTGGCTATGGCTACACCTTC
clone size: -; D gene: TRBD1; V gene: TRBV7-9; J gene: TRBJ1-4; CDR3 protein: CASSRDRDIGKLFF; CDR3 DNA: TGTGCCAGCAGCCGGGACAGGGATATCGGAAAACTGTTTTTT
clone size: -; D gene: -; V gene: TRBV6-6; J gene: TRBJ2-6; CDR3 protein: CASSYSKASGANVLTF; CDR3 DNA: TGTGCCAGCAGTTACTCGAAAGCCTCTGGGGCCAACGTCCTGACTTTC
clone size: -; D gene: TRBD2; V gene: TRBV18; J gene: TRBJ2-7; CDR3 protein: CASSPRSSGGPYHEQYF; CDR3 DNA: TGTGCCAGCTCACCAAGATCCTCGGGAGGGCCTTATCACGAGCAGTACTTC
clone size: -; D gene: TRBD2; V gene: TRBV7-3; J gene: TRBJ2-7; CDR3 protein: CASSLSSAGAGEQYF; CDR3 DNA: TGTGCCAGCAGCTTAAGTTCGGCGGGAGCGGGCGAGCAGTACTTC
clone size: -; D gene: -; V gene: TRBV30; J gene: TRBJ1-1; CDR3 protein: CAWRTWSENTEAFF; CDR3 DNA: TGTGCCTGGAGAACTTGGTCGGAGAACACTGAAGCTTTCTTT
clone size: few; D gene: -; V gene: TRBV6-5; J gene: TRBJ1-2; CDR3 protein: CASSPDGFYGYTF; CDR3 DNA: TGTGCCAGCAGCCCGGACGGATTTTATGGCTACACCTTC
clone size: -; D gene: -; V gene: TRBV13; J gene: TRBJ1-2; CDR3 protein: CASSRRWTAGRRYGYTF; CDR3 DNA: TGTGCCAGCAGCCGTAGGTGGACAGCGGGCCGCCGCTATGGCTACACCTTC
clone size: few; D gene: TRBD2; V gene: TRBV5-1; J gene: TRBJ2-1; CDR3 protein: CASSLDHGTSYEQFF; CDR3 DNA: TGCGCCAGCAGCTTGGACCACGGGACTAGTTATGAGCAGTTCTTC
clone size: -; D gene: -; V gene: TRBV7-3; J gene: TRBJ2-5; CDR3 protein: CASSISGTQETQYF; CDR3 DNA: TGTGCCAGCAGCATCAGTGGGACCCAAGAGACCCAGTACTTC
clone size: -; D gene: -; V gene: TRBV4-1; J gene: TRBJ1-5; CDR3 protein: CASSQDRGAWNQPQHF; CDR3 DNA: TGCGCCAGCAGCCAAGATCGGGGGGCCTGGAATCAGCCCCAGCATTTT
clone size: -; D gene: -; V gene: TRBV5-6; J gene: TRBJ2-3; CDR3 protein: CASSLEGGTDTQYF; CDR3 DNA: TGTGCCAGCAGCTTGGAGGGGGGCACAGATACGCAGTATTTT
clone size: once; D gene: -; V gene: TRBV29-1; J gene: TRBJ1-1; CDR3 protein: CSVMRERNTEAFF; CDR3 DNA: TGCAGCGTTATGAGGGAGAGGAACACTGAAGCTTTCTTT
clone size: -; D gene: TRBD2; V gene: TRBV13; J gene: TRBJ2-2; CDR3 protein: CASSLVSGSTGGELFF; CDR3 DNA: TGTGCCAGCAGCTTAGTAAGCGGGAGTACCGGCGGGGAGCTGTTTTTT
clone size: -; D gene: -; V gene: TRBV30; J gene: TRBJ2-7; CDR3 protein: CAWSGPQTGNPYEQYF; CDR3 DNA: TGTGCCTGGAGTGGCCCCCAAACAGGGAACCCCTACGAGCAGTACTTC
clone size: few; D gene: -; V gene: TRBV18; J gene: TRBJ1-1; CDR3 protein: CASQQQSRKQSNTEAFF; CDR3 DNA: TGTGCCAGCCAACAACAATCACGGAAACAAAGTAACACTGAAGCTTTCTTT
clone size: -; D gene: -; V gene: TRBV7-7; J gene: TRBJ2-1; CDR3 protein: CASSSGTLDEQFF; CDR3 DNA: TGTGCTAGCAGCTCCGGGACTTTGGATGAGCAGTTCTTC
clone size: many; D gene: TRBD2; V gene: TRBV5-4; J gene: TRBJ2-3; CDR3 protein: CASRTGGRALDTQYF; CDR3 DNA: TGTGCCAGCAGAACCGGAGGGAGGGCCCTAGATACGCAGTATTTT
clone size: -; D gene: -; V gene: TRBV14; J gene: TRBJ1-2; CDR3 protein: CASSQDWSGAAF; CDR3 DNA: TGTGCCAGCAGCCAAGACTGGAGCGGAGCAGCCTTC
clone size: few; D gene: TRBD1; V gene: TRBV29-1; J gene: TRBJ2-7; CDR3 protein: CSVVGLRYRGDEQYF; CDR3 DNA: TGCAGCGTTGTTGGATTACGGTACAGGGGCGACGAGCAGTACTTC
clone size: few; D gene: -; V gene: TRBV7-2; J gene: TRBJ2-1; CDR3 protein: CASNTFGRGNEQFF; CDR3 DNA: TGTGCCAGCAACACGTTCGGACGGGGCAATGAGCAGTTCTTC
clone size: -; D gene: -; V gene: TRBV7-8; J gene: TRBJ1-3; CDR3 protein: CASSEIPGHHSGNTIYF; CDR3 DNA: TGTGCCAGCAGCGAAATTCCGGGACACCATTCTGGAAACACCATATATTTT
clone size: few; D gene: -; V gene: TRBV5-6; J gene: TRBJ2-5; CDR3 protein: CASTPGNQETQYF; CDR3 DNA: TGTGCCAGCACCCCGGGAAACCAAGAGACCCAGTACTTC
clone size: -; D gene: TRBD1; V gene: TRBV29-1; J gene: TRBJ2-1; CDR3 protein: CSVRKGQGVEQFF; CDR3 DNA: TGCAGCGTTCGAAAGGGCCAGGGGGTCGAGCAGTTCTTC
clone size: -; D gene: -; V gene: TRBV19; J gene: TRBJ1-6; CDR3 protein: CASSSGRYNSPLHF; CDR3 DNA: TGTGCCAGTAGTTCCGGACGGTATAATTCACCCCTCCACTTT
clone size: -; D gene: -; V gene: TRBV29-1; J gene: TRBJ2-1; CDR3 protein: CSVEDRLAGSEQFF; CDR3 DNA: TGCAGCGTTGAAGATCGGCTAGCTGGCAGCGAGCAGTTCTTC
clone size: few; D gene: TRBD2; V gene: TRBV29-1; J gene: TRBJ2-7; CDR3 protein: CSVGREGYEQYF; CDR3 DNA: TGCAGCGTTGGAAGGGAGGGCTACGAGCAGTACTTC
clone size: -; D gene: TRBD1; V gene: TRBV29-1; J gene: TRBJ2-5; CDR3 protein: CSVGTGAQETQYF; CDR3 DNA: TGCAGCGTGGGGACAGGGGCTCAAGAGACCCAGTACTTC
clone size: -; D gene: -; V gene: TRBV29-1; J gene: TRBJ2-2; CDR3 protein: CSAAVAVVGTGELFF; CDR3 DNA: TGCAGCGCCGCCGTGGCAGTCGTTGGCACCGGGGAGCTGTTTTTT
clone size: -; D gene: TRBD1; V gene: TRBV6-5; J gene: TRBJ2-5; CDR3 protein: CASRNRGRETQYF; CDR3 DNA: TGTGCCAGCAGAAACAGGGGGAGGGAGACCCAGTACTTC
clone size: few; D gene: TRBD1; V gene: TRBV29-1; J gene: TRBJ1-4; CDR3 protein: CSVTRTGKNEKLFF; CDR3 DNA: TGCAGCGTAACCCGGACAGGGAAGAATGAAAAACTGTTTTTT
clone size: -; D gene: -; V gene: TRBV5-1; J gene: TRBJ2-5; CDR3 protein: CASSPELRETQYF; CDR3 DNA: TGCGCCAGCAGCCCCGAATTGAGAGAGACCCAGTACTTC
clone size: -; D gene: -; V gene: TRBV30; J gene: TRBJ2-1; CDR3 protein: CAWSFGGYNEQFF; CDR3 DNA: TGTGCCTGGAGCTTCGGAGGTTACAATGAGCAGTTCTTC
clone size: -; D gene: TRBD2; V gene: TRBV30; J gene: TRBJ2-1; CDR3 protein: CAWSRGLAGNSYNEQFF; CDR3 DNA: TGTGCCTGGAGCCGGGGACTAGCGGGGAACTCCTACAATGAGCAGTTCTTC
clone size: -; D gene: -; V gene: TRBV2; J gene: TRBJ2-1; CDR3 protein: CASRKGPSSYNEQFF; CDR3 DNA: TGTGCCAGCAGAAAGGGCCCGAGCTCCTACAATGAGCAGTTCTTC
clone size: -; D gene: -; V gene: TRBV25-1; J gene: TRBJ1-2; CDR3 protein: CASSATGGYGYTF; CDR3 DNA: TGTGCCAGCAGTGCAACAGGTGGCTATGGCTACACCTTC
clone size: -; D gene: TRBD2; V gene: TRBV29-1; J gene: TRBJ2-3; CDR3 protein: CSVPRTRSTDTQYF; CDR3 DNA: TGCAGCGTCCCCAGGACTAGATCCACAGATACGCAGTATTTT
clone size: -; D gene: -; V gene: TRBV5-1; J gene: TRBJ2-3; CDR3 protein: CASSRGDGDTQYF; CDR3 DNA: TGCGCCAGCAGCCGCGGGGACGGAGATACGCAGTATTTT
clone size: few; D gene: -; V gene: TRBV11-2; J gene: TRBJ2-2; CDR3 protein: CASSLKWGSGYTGELFF; CDR3 DNA: TGTGCCAGCAGCCTTAAATGGGGGAGTGGTTACACCGGGGAGCTGTTTTTT
clone size: -; D gene: TRBD1; V gene: TRBV30; J gene: TRBJ2-7; CDR3 protein: CAWRGPGQGESYEQYF; CDR3 DNA: TGTGCCTGGAGAGGGCCCGGACAGGGAGAGTCCTACGAGCAGTACTTC
clone size: -; D gene: -; V gene: TRBV30; J gene: TRBJ2-1; CDR3 protein: CAWSAQGWDEQFF; CDR3 DNA: TGTGCCTGGAGTGCACAGGGTTGGGACGAGCAGTTCTTC
clone size: few; D gene: -; V gene: TRBV20-1; J gene: TRBJ2-3; CDR3 protein: CSARTDTQYF; CDR3 DNA: TGCAGTGCTAGGACAGATACGCAGTATTTT
clone size: few; D gene: -; V gene: TRBV7-2; J gene: TRBJ2-2; CDR3 protein: CASIRGTNTGELFF; CDR3 DNA: TGTGCCAGCATCCGGGGGACGAACACCGGGGAGCTGTTTTTT
clone size: -; D gene: -; V gene: TRBV29-1; J gene: TRBJ1-1; CDR3 protein: CSEGRGGHTEAFF; CDR3 DNA: TGCAGCGAGGGACGGGGAGGGCACACTGAAGCTTTCTTT
clone size: -; D gene: TRBD2; V gene: TRBV29-1; J gene: TRBJ2-7; CDR3 protein: CSVGTSGYYEQYF; CDR3 DNA: TGCAGCGTAGGGACTAGCGGATACTACGAGCAGTACTTC
clone size: few; D gene: -; V gene: TRBV5-6; J gene: TRBJ2-1; CDR3 protein: CASSLVGRDEQFF; CDR3 DNA: TGTGCCAGCAGCTTGGTGGGGCGCGATGAGCAGTTCTTC